This T cell receptor beta chain stems from a study of T cells in Graves' hyperthyroidism and ophthalmopathy. The CDR3 totals 15 residues. The V segment lost 1 base and the J segment 5 bases; nucleotides outside the gene matches: 10. Germline V gene sequence: CDR1 GTSNPN, CDR2 SVGIG (reference sequence). TCR beta CDR3 region amplification was performed from RNA transcripts. TCR CDR3 underwent first-round RT-PCR with the HTBI primer set. TCRdb re-called the multiplex PCR reads with MiXCR, one entry per CDR3 protein. The sample shows about 590,000 distinct CDR3 sequences, about a sixth of them seen only once. This clonotype appeared many times. Its matching antigen is unknown. Study-level points and caveats: Most thyroid clonotypes expanded above 0.001 were also detected in blood.

The patients, who ranged from 18 to 65 in age, presented with newly diagnosed hyperthyroidism lasting under 2 months. Each diagnosis drew on symptoms, thyroxine, TRAb, thyroid ultrasound and orbital computed tomography findings. Sequenced: blood. The TCR sequence derives from a woman in her 30s with Graves' hyperthyroidism. The J gene is TRBJ2-7, the V gene TRBV30, with 8 bases matching TRBD1. The CDR3 bases are TGTGCCTGGAGTGACCCAGGGGGCGTCAGCGACGAGCAGTACTTC. Translated: CAWSDPGGVSDEQYF.